The present T cell receptor (beta chain) was sequenced within a study of blood T cell repertoires in COVID-19. Across the whole study: COVID-19 samples collected from the United States, Italy and Spain covered acute and convalescent phases. T cells, B-cell-depleted T cells, or PBMCs supplied cDNA or gDNA.

Per the original data handling: It was from reference gene primer amplification that nucleated cell counts were estimated. Generated by immunoSEQ multiplex PCR, the TCRdb table keeps only in-frame clones and is missing some. V and J calls plus clone size are reproduced from that table; the DNA served to infer D and trimming. The sample has approximately 76,000 clones, more than 80% seen once. Remarks on this clone: One end of the junction fails to match germline, which may point to a read error.

This CDR3 has 14 residues. Germline V gene data show CDR1 as SGHRS and CDR2 as YFSETQ. The rearrangement uses TRBV5-1 and TRBJ2-7; 9 bases align to TRBD2. Sequencing was carried out using peripheral blood. This sequence originates from a woman of 80 years or more with active or convalescent COVID-19. CDR3 protein: CASRLAGGLREQYF. The DNA for the CDR3 is TGCGCCAGCAGGTTGGCGGGGGGGCTTCGCGAGCAGTACTTC.